Each of the 28 T cell receptor beta chains below was sequenced from the same sample in a study of T cells after posttransplantation cyclophosphamide. Data came from immunoSEQ multiplex PCR; TCRdb stores just in-frame clones and leaves some out. The repertoire shows some 40,000 clones, none seen only once; the top ten take roughly 2.5%. The sequenced material came from PBMCs. The receptor source for this set is a man aged 50 or older in good health, CMV-negative, and a related stem cell transplant donor.

This clone was observed many times. The CDR3, as DNA: TGTGCCAGCACCATACCAGTGGCCACTGAAGCTTTCTTT. Translated, it gives CASTIPVATEAFF. The chain employs TRBV28 and TRBJ1-1; D call uncertain. Germline V gives CDR1 MDHEN, CDR2 SYDVKM. Trimming took 7 bases from V and 4 from J, leaving 13 bases between them. The CDR3 consists of 13 residues.

This clone was found many times. CDR3 in DNA: TGTGCCAGCAGCCACGGGGGACAGGGCTACGAGCAGTACTTC. Translating it yields CASSHGGQGYEQYF. The chain is built from TRBV7-3 and TRBJ2-7, with TRBD1 identical over 9 bases. In germline, CDR1 is SGHTA, CDR2 FQGTGA. The CDR3 totals 14 residues. The trim removed 5 bases at V and 3 bases at J, leaving 5 bases unmatched. The entire variable domain, with the rest obtained from reference TRBV7-3 and TRBJ2-7, is as follows: GAGVSQTPSNKVTEKGKYVELRCDPISGHTALYWYRQSLGQGPEFLIYFQGTGAADDSGLPNDRFFAVRPEGSVSTLKIQRTERGDSAVYLCASSHGGQGYEQYFGPGTRLTVT.

The chain joins TRBV14 to TRBJ1-2; 10 bases map to TRBD1. This CDR3 has 18 residues. With V trimmed by 5 bases and J by 0 bases, 12 bases remained unmatched. CDR1 and CDR2 (germline): SGHDN, FVKESK. The CDR3 loop reads CASSEVGTGVFANYGYTF. CDR3 sequence (DNA): TGTGCCAGCAGCGAAGTGGGGACAGGGGTATTCGCTAACTATGGCTACACCTTC.

At least ten counts were recorded for this clone. The rearrangement links TRBV6-1 to TRBJ1-1, with D perhaps TRBD1 (6 bases). The CDR3 is 15 amino acids. V lost 1 base, J lost 5 bases, and 14 bases lay in between. Germline V lookup: CDR1 MNHNS, CDR2 SASEGT. The CDR3 DNA follows: TGTGCCAGCAGTGAAGGTTGGGGGCGGAGGACTGAAGCTTTCTTT. It specifies CASSEGWGRRTEAFF.

This clone has ten or more counts. J is TRBJ2-2 and V is TRBV5-1, with D maybe TRBD2 (6 bases). Germline V CDR1 and CDR2: SGHRS, YFSETQ. The V end was cut by 3 bases, the J end by 6 bases, with 9 bases between. CDR3 length equals 13 residues. This CDR3 is CASSSGLAGELFF. CDR3 bases: TGCGCCAGCAGCTCGGGACTCGCCGGGGAGCTGTTTTTT.

At least ten counts were recorded for this clone. This CDR3 reads CASSLARAANYGYTF. CDR3 bases: TGTGCCAGCAGCTTAGCCAGGGCGGCTAACTATGGCTACACCTTC. This rearrangement joins TRBV7-9 to TRBJ1-2; D perhaps matches TRBD1 (5 bases). Germline V gives CDR1 SEHNR, CDR2 FQNEAQ (reference sequence). V lost 0 bases and J lost 0, with 8 bases in between. There are 15 residues in the CDR3.

This clone was recorded at least ten times. The rearrangement links TRBV21-1 to TRBJ1-2; the D call in the table, TRBD1, was not verified against the DNA. TRBV21-1 is classified as a pseudogene. This CDR3 region has 15 residues. The chain's CDR3 is CASSKVAGIVYGYTF. DNA for the CDR3: TGTGCCAGCAGCAAGGTGGCAGGGATCGTCTATGGCTACACCTTC.

The gene calls are TRBV25-1 and TRBJ2-5; 12 nucleotides align to TRBD2. Germline V gene lookup returns CDR1 MGHDK and CDR2 SYGVNS. This CDR3 region has 15 residues. V shed 1 base and J 5 bases; nucleotides not matched to a gene: 2. CDR3 sequence (DNA): TGTGCCAGCAGTGAATTTGGACTAGCGGGGGAGACCCAGTACTTC. Its translation: CASSEFGLAGETQYF.

There are many counts of this clone. CDR3 in DNA: TGCGCCAGCAGCACCCCACAGGGGACCTCCCAAGAGACCCAGTACTTC. Its translation is CASSTPQGTSQETQYF. The J gene is TRBJ2-5, the V gene TRBV5-1; 7 bases align to TRBD1. This CDR3 is 16 amino acids long. V shed 4 bases, J shed 1 base, and the junction held 10 bases outside the gene matches. Germline V gives CDR1 SGHRS, CDR2 YFSETQ.

The chain is built from TRBV7-2 and TRBJ2-7, with TRBD2 identical over 8 bases. Germline V gene lookup returns CDR1 SGHTA and CDR2 FQGNSA. Unmatched junction bases numbered 6, after V lost 2 bases and J lost 3 bases. The CDR3 extends over 15 amino acids. CDR3 DNA: TGTGCCAGCAGCTTATTTAGCGGGGTATACTACGAGCAGTACTTC. Its protein product is CASSLFSGVYYEQYF. Combining the CDR3 with reference TRBV7-2 and TRBJ2-7 gives the whole variable domain GAGVSQSPSNKVTEKGKDVELRCDPISGHTALYWYRQSLGQGLEFLIYFQGNSAPDKSGLPSDRFSAERTGGSVSTLTIQRTQQEDSAVYLCASSLFSGVYYEQYFGPGTRLTVT.

This clone was seen at least ten times. The V and J genes are TRBV7-9 and TRBJ2-1, with D perhaps TRBD2 (5 bases). CDR1 SEHNR and CDR2 FQNEAQ come from the germline V gene (reference sequence). The length of the CDR3 is 16 residues. Deletions cut 3 bases from V and 6 bases from J, with 18 bases between. CDR3 DNA: TGTGCCAGCAGCTTTGGTGTCCTAGCTTTAAGCAATGAGCAGTTCTTC. This codes for CASSFGVLALSNEQFF. Full variable domain (rest looked up from reference TRBV7-9 and TRBJ2-1): DTGVSQNPRHKITKRGQNVTFRCDPISEHNRLYWYRQTLGQGPEFLTYFQNEAQLEKSRLLSDRFSAERPKGSFSTLEIQRTEQGDSAMYLCASSFGVLALSNEQFFGPGTRLTVL.

This clone was counted at least ten times. The V and J genes are TRBV7-9 and TRBJ2-2; no clear D gene. CDR1 is SEHNR, CDR2 FQNEAQ, per germline (reference sequence). With 10 bases removed from V and 7 bases from J, the gap between germline ends came to 16 bases. The CDR3 has 13 amino acids. The CDR3 spells CATDSWVSGELFF. CDR3 in DNA: TGTGCCACAGACTCCTGGGTGAGCGGGGAGCTGTTTTTT.

This clone was seen repeatedly, ten times or more. This chain connects TRBV5-4 to TRBJ2-7; D may be TRBD1 (5 bases). Germline CDR1 is SGHNT and CDR2 is YYREEE (reference sequence). The CDR3 length is 14 residues. V lost 1 base and J 0 bases, leaving 8 bases between the germline ends. The CDR3 DNA is TGTGCCAGCAGCTTGAGACAGTCCTCCTACGAGCAGTACTTC. Protein sequence: CASSLRQSSYEQYF.

This clone was detected ten times or more. The chain joins TRBV2 to TRBJ1-2, with 8 bases identical to TRBD1. V trimming: 8 bases; J trimming: 8 bases; junction bases outside the gene matches: 16. The CDR3 has 15 residues. Germline V gene data show CDR1 as SNHLY and CDR2 as FYNNEI. The CDR3 DNA sequence: TGTGCCAGCGGGTCGACCGGGACAGGTGTGGGAGGCTACACCTTC. Amino acids: CASGSTGTGVGGYTF.

At least ten counts were recorded for this clone. This chain connects TRBV19 to TRBJ2-7, with 7 bases fitting TRBD1. The V segment lost 5 bases and the J segment 3 bases; nucleotides outside the gene matches: 7. The germline V gene has CDR1 LNHDA and CDR2 SQIVND (reference sequence). The CDR3 runs 14 residues. CDR3 residues: CASSPRQGLYEQYF. The CDR3 DNA reads as TGTGCCAGTAGTCCTCGACAGGGTCTCTACGAGCAGTACTTC. The full variable domain, completed using reference TRBV19 and TRBJ2-7, is DGGITQSPKYLFRKEGQNVTLSCEQNLNHDAMYWYRQDPGQGLRLIYYSQIVNDFQKGDIAEGYSVSREKKESFPLTVTSAQKNPTAFYLCASSPRQGLYEQYFGPGTRLTVT.

This clone occurred a few times. J is TRBJ2-5 and V is TRBV27, with D possibly TRBD2 on 6 matching bases. Near its end, the DNA agrees better with TRBJ2-7, so the J call may be wrong. Per the germline V gene, CDR1 is MNHEY and CDR2 is SMNVEV (reference sequence). The CDR3 is 15 amino acids. CDR3 sequence reads: CASTQGASESYEQYF. CDR3 nucleotides: TGTGCCAGCACCCAAGGGGCTAGCGAATCCTACGAGCAGTACTTC.

The chain joins TRBV7-3 to TRBJ2-1; 8 bases align to TRBD1. Germline values: CDR1 SGHTA, CDR2 FQGTGA. J was trimmed by 9 bases and V by 1 base; bases with no gene match: 5. The CDR3 covers 14 residues. In DNA, the CDR3 is TGTGCCAGCAGCTTAAGGCAGGGGGCGGGTGAGCAGTTCTTC. The encoded protein is CASSLRQGAGEQFF.

There are many counts of this clone. This chain links TRBV7-6 with TRBJ2-3; 7 positions agree with TRBD2. Germline V lookup: CDR1 SGHVS, CDR2 FNYEAQ. The CDR3 has 15 amino acids. V lost 5 bases, J lost 2 bases, and 7 bases stayed unmatched. The CDR3: CASSPLGGTTDTQYF. The CDR3 DNA is TGTGCCAGCAGCCCCCTGGGGGGGACCACAGATACGCAGTATTTT.

This clone was counted at least ten times. This chain links TRBV4-1 with TRBJ2-7; D possibly corresponds to TRBD2 (6 bases). CDR1 and CDR2 (germline): MGHRA, YSYEKL. V lost 6 bases and J 3 bases, leaving 18 bases between the germline ends. The CDR3 extends over 15 amino acids. The DNA for the CDR3 is TGCGCCAGCAGGTCACTAGCAGGATCCCACTACGAGCAGTACTTC. Translated, it gives CASRSLAGSHYEQYF.

At least ten counts were recorded for this clone. Here the CDR3 DNA reads TGTGCCAGTAGTATGGGACAGGGGGCCTCCTACGAGCAGTACTTC. Residues: CASSMGQGASYEQYF. V is TRBV19 and J is TRBJ2-7, with 12 bases matching TRBD1. Germline-derived CDR1 and CDR2 are LNHDA and SQIVND (reference sequence). The V segment lost 3 bases and the J segment 0 bases; nucleotides outside the gene matches: 0. The CDR3 is 15 residues long.

This clone was seen at least ten times. V gene TRBV19 combines with J gene TRBJ1-1; 10 bases are a match to TRBD1. Germline-derived CDR1 and CDR2 are LNHDA and SQIVND (reference sequence). This CDR3 spans 18 amino acids. V shed 0 bases and J 4 bases; nucleotides not matched to a gene: 11. The CDR3 nucleotides read TGTGCCAGTAGTATAGACCGGGACAGGGGAGAGTGGGGCACTGAAGCTTTCTTT. Amino acids: CASSIDRDRGEWGTEAFF.

At least ten counts were recorded for this clone. This chain connects TRBV29-1 to TRBJ1-5; D possibly corresponds to TRBD1 (5 bases). The CDR3 length is 13 residues. Looked up from germline, CDR1 is SQVTM and CDR2 is ANQGSEA. The V end was cut by 4 bases, the J end by 0 bases, with 7 bases between. CDR3 in amino acids: CSVAGNSNQPQHF. CDR3 bases: TGCAGCGTTGCAGGGAATAGCAATCAGCCCCAGCATTTT.

This clone was picked up many times. This chain uses TRBV18 with TRBJ1-1; perhaps TRBD1 as D (5 bases). The V end lost 0 bases, the J end lost 1 base, and 12 bases lay between the germline ends. Germline V gene lookup returns CDR1 KGHSH and CDR2 LQKENI. The CDR3 extends over 16 amino acids. CDR3 residues: CASSPPNTGWNTEAFF. The CDR3 nucleotides read TGTGCCAGCTCACCACCGAATACAGGTTGGAACACTGAAGCTTTCTTT.

This clone was detected ten times or more. The chain combines TRBV11-2 with TRBJ1-2; 9 bases fit TRBD1. Germline V gene sequence: CDR1 SGHAT, CDR2 FQNNGV. The ends lost 6 bases at V and 4 bases at J; junction bases unmatched: 9. The CDR3 covers 15 residues. The CDR3 reads CASRPGTGTSYGYTF. CDR3 nucleotide sequence: TGTGCCAGCAGACCCGGGACAGGGACCTCCTATGGCTACACCTTC. Based on the CDR3 plus reference TRBV11-2 and TRBJ1-2, the full variable domain is EAGVAQSPRYKIIEKRQSVAFWCNPISGHATLYWYQQILGQGPKLLIQFQNNGVVDDSQLPKDRFSAERLKGVDSTLKIQPAKLEDSAVYLCASRPGTGTSYGYTFGSGTRLTVV.

In this sample, this clone turned up many times. The gene calls are TRBV4-3 and TRBJ1-2, with 7 nucleotides matching TRBD1. Germline V gives CDR1 LGHNA, CDR2 YSLEER. V was clipped by 2 bases and J by 4 bases; unmatched bases: 10. The CDR3 length is 16 residues. The CDR3 DNA follows: TGCGCCAGCAGCCAAACTGGACAGGACCCCCTCTATGGCTACACCTTC. Translating gives CASSQTGQDPLYGYTF.

This chain joins TRBV7-2 and TRBJ1-1, with 7 bases matching TRBD1. CDR1 SGHTA and CDR2 FQGNSA come from the germline V gene. J gave up 11 bases and V 4 bases, and 13 bases lay outside the gene matches. This CDR3 region has 14 residues. CDR3 in amino acids: CASSSLLTGLGAFF. The CDR3 DNA is TGTGCCAGCAGCTCCCTACTGACAGGGTTGGGCGCTTTCTTT.

This clone appeared a few times. The chain carries TRBV5-1 and TRBJ1-1; 12 bases fit TRBD1. V lost 4 bases and J lost 6; bases outside the gene matches: 10. The CDR3 loop spans 16 amino acids. Germline lookup yields CDR1 SGHRS and CDR2 YFSETQ. The CDR3 DNA follows: TGCGCCAGCAGCCTCAATATGGGACAGGGGGCCGCTGAAGCTTTCTTT. This gives the protein CASSLNMGQGAAEAFF.

This clone has at least ten counts. This chain uses TRBV6-5 with TRBJ2-7; 7 bases align to TRBD1. Trimming at V came to 3 bases and at J to 4 bases, leaving 3 bases not matched to a gene. Germline V gives CDR1 MNHEY, CDR2 SVGAGI. The CDR3 loop spans 13 amino acids. The CDR3 nucleotides are TGTGCCAGCAGTTATGGGACAGATTACGAGCAGTACTTC. It specifies CASSYGTDYEQYF.